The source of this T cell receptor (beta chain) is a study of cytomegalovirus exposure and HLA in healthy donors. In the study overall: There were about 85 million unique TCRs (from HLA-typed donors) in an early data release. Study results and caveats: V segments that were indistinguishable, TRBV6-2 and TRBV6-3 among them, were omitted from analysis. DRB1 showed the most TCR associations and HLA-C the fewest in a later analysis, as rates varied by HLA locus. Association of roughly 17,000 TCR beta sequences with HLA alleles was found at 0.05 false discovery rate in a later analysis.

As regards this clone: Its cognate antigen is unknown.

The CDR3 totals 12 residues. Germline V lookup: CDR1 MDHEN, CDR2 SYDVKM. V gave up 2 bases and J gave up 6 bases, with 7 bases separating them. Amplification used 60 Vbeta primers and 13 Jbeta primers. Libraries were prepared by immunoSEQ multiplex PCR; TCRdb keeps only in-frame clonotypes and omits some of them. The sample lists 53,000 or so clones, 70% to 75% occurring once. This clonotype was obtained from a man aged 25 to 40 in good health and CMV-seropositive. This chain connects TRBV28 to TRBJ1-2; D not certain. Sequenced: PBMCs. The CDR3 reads CASSLQVNGYTF. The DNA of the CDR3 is TGTGCCAGCAGTTTACAGGTTAATGGCTACACCTTC.